The T cell receptor (beta chain) described here comes from a study of PD-1 blockade in classical Hodgkin lymphoma. TCRdb's table, derived via immunoSEQ multiplex PCR, lists solely in-frame clones and lacks some. The sample lists 45,000 to 60,000 clones, approximately 91% occurring once. The count of this clone is one. The time point is: newly diagnosed, previously untreated cHL patient sample. V shed 5 bases, J shed 5 bases, and the junction held 5 bases outside the gene matches. The CDR3 totals 13 residues. Germline CDR1 SQVTM, CDR2 ANQGSEA. The receptor comes from a human donor with classical Hodgkin lymphoma. Source material: peripheral blood mononuclear cells (PBMCs). The chain joins TRBV29-1 to TRBJ2-3, with 9 bases identical to TRBD2. The CDR3 protein is CSVKVAGEDTQYF. CDR3 sequence (DNA): TGCAGCGTTAAGGTAGCGGGAGAAGATACGCAGTATTTT.